The source of this T cell receptor (beta chain) is a study of cytomegalovirus exposure and HLA in healthy donors. Findings and caveats of the study: According to an earlier analysis, most TCR beta V segments yielded productive rearrangements about 87% or about 30% of the time. Later on, an analysis tied approximately 17,000 TCR beta sequences to HLA alleles at 0.05 false discovery rate. Despite most TCR sequences being rare, some public TCRs occurred in many donors.

As to this clone: As yet, its antigen is unknown.

Use of 60 Vbeta and 13 Jbeta primers characterized the PCR. Original analysis: An analysis that came later counted 60 million to 80 million unique TCR beta chains, roughly 11 million shared. This table comes from immunoSEQ multiplex PCR, and its TCRdb copy is limited to in-frame clones, with some not included. V and J calls and clone size are those listed in that table; D and trimming were worked out from the DNA. Of roughly 110,000 clones in the sample, roughly 66% were seen once. The CDR3 loop spans 13 amino acids. Germline V CDR1 and CDR2: SGHDT, YYEEEE. V lost 4 bases, J lost 5 bases, and 12 bases lay in between.

This clonotype originated in a young woman in good health and CMV-seronegative. The source material was PBMCs. V and J are TRBV5-6 and TRBJ1-2; D is possibly TRBD1 (6 bases). The CDR3 DNA reads TGTGCCAGCAGCCGACAGGAGCTATATGGCTACACCTTC. Its translation: CASSRQELYGYTF.